Reported below is one T cell receptor beta chain. The antigen remains undetermined. Libraries were prepared by immunoSEQ multiplex PCR; TCRdb keeps only in-frame clonotypes and omits some of them. The table has approximately 1.4 million clones, 95% to 99% seen once; the top ten hold around 0.47%. This sample is drawn from a study of shared clonotypes between healthy human individuals. Deletions cut 6 bases from V and 4 bases from J, with 12 bases between. This CDR3 spans 13 amino acids. Germline V gives CDR1 MRHNA, CDR2 SNTAGT. Study-wide results and limits: The donor pool, a small one, limited the genetic and exposure-history diversity represented. Collection of samples was limited to blood; tissue repertoires likely differ.

Recent acute infections and vaccinations were absent in the healthy HIV-negative adult donors. The rearrangement links TRBV6-4 to TRBJ1-2; D ambiguous. The specimen sequenced was naive CD4+ T cells sorted from blood. The subset is: CD45RA+ positively selected. The sequence came from a man aged 30 to 39 in good health. The CDR3 region is CASSEGEGYGYTF. The DNA for the CDR3 is TGTGCCAGCAGCGAGGGCGAAGGCTATGGCTACACCTTC.